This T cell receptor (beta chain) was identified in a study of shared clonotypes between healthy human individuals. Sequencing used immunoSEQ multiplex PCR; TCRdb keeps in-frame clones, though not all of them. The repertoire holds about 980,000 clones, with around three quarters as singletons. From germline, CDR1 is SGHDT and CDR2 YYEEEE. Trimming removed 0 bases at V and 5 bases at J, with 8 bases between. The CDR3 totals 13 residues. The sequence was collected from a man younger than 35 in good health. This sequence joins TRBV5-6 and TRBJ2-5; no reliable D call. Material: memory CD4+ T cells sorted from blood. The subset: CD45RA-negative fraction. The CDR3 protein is CASSLGQSETQYF. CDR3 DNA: TGTGCCAGCAGCTTGGGACAATCCGAGACCCAGTACTTC.